This entry concerns a single TCR beta chain. As originally analysed: Reference gene primer amplification gave nucleated cell count estimates. Sequencing used immunoSEQ multiplex PCR; TCRdb keeps in-frame clones, though not all of them. The V and J calls and the clone size are those of that table, but D and trimming were determined from the DNA. The table lists around 140,000 clones, around 90% of them singletons, with less than 2% in the top ten. The CDR3 loop spans 12 amino acids. The germline CDR1 and CDR2 sequences are SGHTS and YDEGEE. V was cut by 0 bases and J by 10 bases, with 10 bases left in between. The entry originates in a study of blood T cell repertoires in COVID-19.

This receptor was obtained from a man aged 70 or older with acute or convalescent COVID-19. Input material: peripheral blood. The J gene is TRBJ1-1, the V gene TRBV5-8; D is uncertain. The CDR3: CASSLDRGRAFF. The CDR3 coding sequence is TGTGCCAGCAGCTTGGATCGAGGGAGAGCTTTCTTT.